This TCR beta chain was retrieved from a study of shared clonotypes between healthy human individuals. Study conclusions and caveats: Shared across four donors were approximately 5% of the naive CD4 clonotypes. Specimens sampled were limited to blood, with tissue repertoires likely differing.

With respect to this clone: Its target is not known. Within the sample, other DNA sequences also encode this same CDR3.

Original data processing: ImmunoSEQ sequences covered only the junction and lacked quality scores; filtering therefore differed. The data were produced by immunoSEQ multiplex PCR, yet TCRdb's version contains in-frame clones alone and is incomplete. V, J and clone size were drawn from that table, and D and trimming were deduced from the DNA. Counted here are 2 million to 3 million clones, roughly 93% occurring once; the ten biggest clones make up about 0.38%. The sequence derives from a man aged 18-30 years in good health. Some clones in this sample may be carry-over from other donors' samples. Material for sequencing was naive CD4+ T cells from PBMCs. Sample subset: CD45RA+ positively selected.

The CDR3 reads CAWSVGGPNTEAFF. CDR3 nucleotides: TGTGCCTGGAGTGTAGGGGGACCGAACACTGAAGCTTTCTTT. The V and J genes are TRBV30 and TRBJ1-1; tentatively, D is TRBD1 (6 bases). Trimming pared 0 bases from V and 1 base from J, leaving 9 bases between. Germline lookup yields CDR1 GTSNPN and CDR2 SVGIG (reference sequence). This CDR3 contains 14 residues.